This TCR beta chain was recorded in a study of blood T cell repertoires in COVID-19. Turning to the study itself: The samples span acute and convalescent COVID-19 from the United States, Italy and Spain. The cDNA or gDNA used as material had been derived from T cells, B-cell-depleted T cells, or PBMCs.

The J segment lost 2 bases and the V segment lost 0 bases, leaving 12 bases of the junction unmatched. This CDR3 is built from 18 residues. Looked up from germline, CDR1 is LGHNA and CDR2 is YNFKEQ. Authors' processing steps: Using reference gene primer amplification, nucleated cell counts were estimated. Sequenced by immunoSEQ multiplex PCR; TCRdb stores in-frame clones only, minus some. That table is the source of V, J and clone size, and D and trimming were worked out from the DNA. The table lists about 400,000 clones, approximately 86% of them singletons. The specimen was peripheral blood. This TCR was sampled from a human donor in a cohort sampled during active COVID-19. J is TRBJ2-7 and V is TRBV4-2; the match to TRBD2 covers 8 bases. CDR3 sequence reads: CASSQDEGAGATPYEQYF. The DNA for the CDR3 is TGTGCCAGCAGCCAAGATGAGGGAGCGGGGGCAACCCCCTACGAGCAGTACTTC.